The clone carrying this TCR beta chain was observed a single time. Its matching antigen is unknown. This entry is derived from a study of cytomegalovirus exposure and HLA in healthy donors. Overall study results and limits: The study reported that TCR beta sequences accurately predicted HLA-A and HLA-B alleles in most subjects. Reports showed the classifier diagnosing cytomegalovirus status with high specificity and sensitivity.

The PCR made use of 60 Vbeta and 13 Jbeta primers. Sequenced by immunoSEQ multiplex PCR; TCRdb stores in-frame clones only, minus some. Of 200,000 to 250,000 clones listed, about three quarters are singletons. The receptor comes from a woman aged 60-70 years in good health and CMV-seropositive. Sequences were obtained from PBMCs.

The CDR3 bases are TGTGCCTGGAGTACCGCGGGGGCGGGAGTCCTAGGAGAGACCCAGTACTTC. This codes for CAWSTAGAGVLGETQYF. The V call is TRBV30, the J call TRBJ2-5, with TRBD2 as a possible D gene (7 bases). The CDR3 length is 17 residues. The germline V gene has CDR1 GTSNPN and CDR2 SVGIG (reference sequence). The ends were cut back, 2 bases at V and 4 bases at J, with 23 bases in the middle.